The source of this TCR beta chain is a study of blood T cell repertoires in COVID-19. Study background: Sources were T cells, B-cell-depleted T cells, or PBMCs; the material itself was cDNA or gDNA.

The ends were cut back, 0 bases at V and 8 bases at J, with 15 bases in the middle. The CDR3 is made up of 15 amino acids. Produced via immunoSEQ multiplex PCR; TCRdb's table is partial and in-frame only. Of 95,000 to 100,000 clones in the sample, roughly nine tenths were seen once. The gene calls are TRBV5-7 and TRBJ1-3, with D possibly being TRBD1 (5 bases). TRBV5-7 is assigned to the ORF class and has an uncertain function. The sequence derives from a middle-aged man with acute or convalescent COVID-19. Sample: peripheral blood. The CDR3 sequence: CASSLGQGERDTIYF. Written as DNA, the CDR3 is TGTGCCAGCAGCTTGGGCCAGGGTGAAAGGGACACCATATATTTT.